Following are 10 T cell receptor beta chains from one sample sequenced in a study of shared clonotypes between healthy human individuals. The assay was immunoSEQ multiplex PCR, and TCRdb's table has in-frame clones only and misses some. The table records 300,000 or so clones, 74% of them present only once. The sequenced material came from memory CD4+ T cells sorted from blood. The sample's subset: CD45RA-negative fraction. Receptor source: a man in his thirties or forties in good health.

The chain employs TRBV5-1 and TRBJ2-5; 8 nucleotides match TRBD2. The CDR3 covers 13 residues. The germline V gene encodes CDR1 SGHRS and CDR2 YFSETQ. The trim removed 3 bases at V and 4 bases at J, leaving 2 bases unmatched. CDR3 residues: CASSSTSGETQYF. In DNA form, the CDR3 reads TGCGCCAGCAGCTCCACTAGCGGAGAGACCCAGTACTTC.

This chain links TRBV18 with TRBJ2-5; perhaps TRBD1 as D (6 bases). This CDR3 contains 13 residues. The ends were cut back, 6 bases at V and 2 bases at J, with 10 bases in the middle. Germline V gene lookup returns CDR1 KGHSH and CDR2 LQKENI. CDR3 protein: CASSGQSQETQYF. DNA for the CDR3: TGTGCCAGCTCCGGACAGAGTCAAGAGACCCAGTACTTC.

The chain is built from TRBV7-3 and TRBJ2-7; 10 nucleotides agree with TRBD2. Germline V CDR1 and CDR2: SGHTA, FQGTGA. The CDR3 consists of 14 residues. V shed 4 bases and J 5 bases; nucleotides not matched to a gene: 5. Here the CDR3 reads CASSSLAGDDEQYF. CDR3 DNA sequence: TGTGCCAGCAGCTCTCTAGCGGGAGACGACGAGCAGTACTTC.

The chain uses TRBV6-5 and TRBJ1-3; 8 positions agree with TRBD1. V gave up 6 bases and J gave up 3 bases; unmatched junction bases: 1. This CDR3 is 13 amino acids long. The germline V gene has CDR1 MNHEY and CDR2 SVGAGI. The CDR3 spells CASRDRGGNTIYF. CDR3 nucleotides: TGTGCCAGCAGAGACAGGGGTGGAAACACCATATATTTT.

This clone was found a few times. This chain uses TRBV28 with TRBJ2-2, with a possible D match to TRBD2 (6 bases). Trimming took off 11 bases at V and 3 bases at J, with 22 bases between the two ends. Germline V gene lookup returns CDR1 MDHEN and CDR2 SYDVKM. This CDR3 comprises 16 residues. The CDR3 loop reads CAAAQWGEGDTGELFF. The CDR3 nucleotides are TGTGCCGCAGCGCAATGGGGGGAAGGGGACACCGGGGAGCTGTTTTTT.

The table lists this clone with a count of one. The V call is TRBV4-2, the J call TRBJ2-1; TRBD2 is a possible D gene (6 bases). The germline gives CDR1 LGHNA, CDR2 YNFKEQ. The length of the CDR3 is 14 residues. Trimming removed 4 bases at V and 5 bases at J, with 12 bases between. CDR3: CASSRSGGNNEQFF. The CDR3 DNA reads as TGTGCCAGCAGCCGCAGTGGGGGGAACAATGAGCAGTTCTTC.

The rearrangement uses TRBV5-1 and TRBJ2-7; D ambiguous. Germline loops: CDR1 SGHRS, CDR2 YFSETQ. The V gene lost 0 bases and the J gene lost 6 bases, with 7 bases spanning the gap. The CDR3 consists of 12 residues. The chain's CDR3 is CASSLEGLEQYF. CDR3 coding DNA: TGCGCCAGCAGCTTGGAAGGGCTCGAGCAGTACTTC.

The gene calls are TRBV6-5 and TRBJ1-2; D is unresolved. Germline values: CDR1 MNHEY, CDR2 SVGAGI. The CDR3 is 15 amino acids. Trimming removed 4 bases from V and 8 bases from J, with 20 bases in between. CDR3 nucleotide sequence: TGTGCCAGCAGTTCCACTCATTCTTGGATGGAAGGCTACACCTTC. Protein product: CASSSTHSWMEGYTF.

CDR3 in DNA: TGTGCCAGCAGCTTAGAAGGGAGGACAGGGAGAGAGACCCAGTACTTC. It translates to CASSLEGRTGRETQYF. The V gene is TRBV11-2, the J gene TRBJ2-5; 8 bases map to TRBD1. This CDR3 has 16 residues. The V segment lost 0 bases and the J segment 4 bases; nucleotides outside the gene matches: 7. Looked up from germline, CDR1 is SGHAT and CDR2 is FQNNGV. Drawing the rest from reference TRBV11-2 and TRBJ2-5, the complete variable domain is EAGVAQSPRYKIIEKRQSVAFWCNPISGHATLYWYQQILGQGPKLLIQFQNNGVVDDSQLPKDRFSAERLKGVDSTLKIQPAKLEDSAVYLCASSLEGRTGRETQYFGPGTRLLVL.

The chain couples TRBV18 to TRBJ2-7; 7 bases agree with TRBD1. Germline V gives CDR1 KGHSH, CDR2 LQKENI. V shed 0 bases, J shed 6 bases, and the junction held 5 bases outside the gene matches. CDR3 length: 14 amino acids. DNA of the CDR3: TGTGCCAGCTCACCACCCAGCAGGGGGTCCGAGCAGTACTTC. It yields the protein CASSPPSRGSEQYF. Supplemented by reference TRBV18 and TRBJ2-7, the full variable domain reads NAGVMQNPRHLVRRRGQEARLRCSPMKGHSHVYWYRQLPEEGLKFMVYLQKENIIDESGMPKERFSAEFPKEGPSILRIQQVVRGDSAAYFCASSPPSRGSEQYFGPGTRLTVT.